This record concerns one T cell receptor beta chain sequence. What it recognizes is unknown. With 7 bases removed from V and 5 bases from J, the gap between germline ends came to 17 bases. The CDR3 is 14 amino acids. This sample was included in a study of CD8 T cells in Susac syndrome. Study-wide context: Patients with Susac syndrome were therapy-naive, on corticosteroids, or on intravenous immunoglobulin alone at blood draw. General study results and limits: Within total CD8+ repertoires, 15 to 20 Susac-specific public clones were found, and within CD8+ TEMRA repertoires, 4 to 6.

With random hexamers, about 0.45 to 1 ug RNA was reverse transcribed. TCRdb fed the immunoSEQ multiplex PCR reads into MiXCR, producing one record per CDR3 protein. The data show some 130,000 distinct CDR3 sequences, around 95% seen once. The sequence derives from a human donor with Susac syndrome. The chain joins TRBV12-3 or TRBV12-4 to TRBJ2-5, with D possibly TRBD1 on 7 matching bases. Sequencing input: CD8+ T cells from PBMCs. The CDR3 DNA is TGTGCCAGCACCACCAGGGGGAGGCCGGAGACCCAGTACTTC. This translates into CASTTRGRPETQYF.